The source of this TCR beta chain is a study of cytomegalovirus exposure and HLA in healthy donors (dated by TCRdb to about 2017). With respect to the entire study: A later analysis indicated that the 90 to 150 validation repertoires were generated on the platform also employed for the approximately 690 repertoires of the first cohort. Along with the approximately 670-subject first cohort, a separate validation cohort of over 90 different subjects was used. The study aimed to test whether signatures of past pathogen exposure could be identified by cataloging public T cell receptors. High-throughput TCR immunosequencing, statistical association of individual TCRs with disease status, and machine learning were combined to predict cytomegalovirus infection status. Summary of the overall study and its limitations: While some public TCRs were present in many individuals, most TCR sequences turned up only very rarely across donors. A few of the identified cytomegalovirus-associated TCR beta chains were confirmed in vitro to be specific for cytomegalovirus antigens. Cytomegalovirus status was reported to be diagnosed by the classifier with high specificity and sensitivity in both the original and validation cohorts. The authors suggested that the approach could potentially be generalized to other disease states and immunological phenotypes. A later analysis had no HLA typing for the validation cohort, so co-occurrence there was scored across all 130 or so repertoires. In a later analysis, TCRs clustered in the first cohort were found to also tend to co-occur in the 120 validation repertoires, with around 94% of cluster scores above 0. The study gave a list of 150 to 200 TCR beta chains associated with cytomegalovirus.

According to the germline V gene, CDR1 reads SGHVS and CDR2 reads FQNEAQ. The CDR3 numbers 17 residues from cysteine through phenylalanine. Only CDR3 DNA is held: 51 bases, read in frame from base 1. The junction shows trimming of 0 bases on V and 6 bases on J, and the gene matches do not reach 7 bases of it. The library was built by means of the immunoSEQ multiplex PCR assay. From the authors' description of their analysis: A statistical classification framework was built to diagnose cytomegalovirus status from the catalog of TCR beta chain sequences. Held by TCRdb, this immuneACCESS table contains in-frame sequences only and omits some clones. Under half of the omission traces to an unresolved V gene where checked; the cause of the rest is unknown. V and J calls and clone size follow that table, whereas D and trimming were derived from the DNA. The sample data list some 140,000 clones, and 80% to 90% of these were observed just once. In total, the top ten clones hold approximately 1.4% of the sample.

The donors belonged to the validation cohort of 90 to 150 subjects, which was separate from the roughly 700-subject first cohort. This clone was seen repeatedly, ten times or more. The target of this receptor is not known. No qualities accompany the bases; no much larger clone lies one base away. The sample consisted of PBMCs. This chain is built from TRBV7-8 and TRBJ2-7; 14 bases in between match TRBD2. The sequence was obtained from a woman in her twenties or thirties in good health and CMV-seronegative. The bases are TGTGCCAGCAGCTTAGCGGGGACTAGCGGGGGTCTGAGCGAGCAGTACTTC. This gives the protein CASSLAGTSGGLSEQYF.